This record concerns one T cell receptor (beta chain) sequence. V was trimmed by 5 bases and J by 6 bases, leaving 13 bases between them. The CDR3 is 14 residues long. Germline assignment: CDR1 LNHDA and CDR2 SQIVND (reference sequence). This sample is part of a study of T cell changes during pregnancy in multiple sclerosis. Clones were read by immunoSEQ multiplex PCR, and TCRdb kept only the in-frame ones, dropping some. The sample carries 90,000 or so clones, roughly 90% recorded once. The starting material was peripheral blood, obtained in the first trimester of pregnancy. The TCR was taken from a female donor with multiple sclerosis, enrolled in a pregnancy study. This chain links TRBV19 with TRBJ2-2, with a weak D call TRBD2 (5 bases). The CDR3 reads CASSRDYWPGELFF. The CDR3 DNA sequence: TGTGCCAGTAGTCGTGACTATTGGCCCGGGGAGCTGTTTTTT.